This entry concerns a single T cell receptor beta chain. This entry comes from a study of blood T cell repertoires in COVID-19. Study overall: Some COVID-19 samples were acute and others convalescent; all came from the United States, Italy and Spain. The analysed material was cDNA or gDNA that came from T cells, B-cell-depleted T cells, or PBMCs.

The germline V gene encodes CDR1 LNHNV and CDR2 YYDKDF (reference sequence). This CDR3 contains 15 residues. Deletions cut 0 bases from V and 8 bases from J, with 14 bases between. Original methodology: Reference gene primer amplification in the assay estimated nucleated cell counts. Measured with immunoSEQ multiplex PCR; TCRdb has only the in-frame clones, and not every one. V, J and clone size reflect that table, while D and trimming were determined from the DNA. The sample lists over 200,000 clones, around 80% occurring once. The rearrangement links TRBV15 to TRBJ2-4; tentatively, D is TRBD1 (6 bases). The material sequenced was peripheral blood. The source is a man aged 80 or over with acute or convalescent COVID-19. The CDR3: CATSREWTAKDIQYF. The CDR3 nucleotides are TGTGCCACCAGCAGAGAATGGACAGCCAAGGACATTCAGTACTTC.